The entry that follows covers one T cell receptor (beta chain) sequence. CDR1 is LNHDA, CDR2 SQIVND, per germline (reference sequence). Trimming took off 3 bases at V and 5 bases at J, with 7 bases between the two ends. This CDR3 is built from 12 residues. Unique molecular identifiers featured in how the TCRbeta library was prepared. Via MiXCR, TCRdb re-called the PCR reads, giving one row per CDR3 protein. The sample records 250,000 to 400,000 distinct CDR3 sequences, more than 20% being singletons. These data are taken from a study of T-cell reconstitution after alpha-beta-depleted transplantation in children.

The chain couples TRBV19 to TRBJ1-1; D unresolved. The receptor was derived from a male patient aged 10 to 17 who had a stem cell transplant for acute lymphoblastic leukemia, so the T cells may come from the graft donor. The sequencing used PBMCs, mostly from graft donor cells, collected 180 days after TCRalphabeta/CD19-depleted stem cell transplant. The DNA of the CDR3 is TGTGCCAGTAGTATTGGTTTTACTGAAGCTTTCTTT. It specifies CASSIGFTEAFF.